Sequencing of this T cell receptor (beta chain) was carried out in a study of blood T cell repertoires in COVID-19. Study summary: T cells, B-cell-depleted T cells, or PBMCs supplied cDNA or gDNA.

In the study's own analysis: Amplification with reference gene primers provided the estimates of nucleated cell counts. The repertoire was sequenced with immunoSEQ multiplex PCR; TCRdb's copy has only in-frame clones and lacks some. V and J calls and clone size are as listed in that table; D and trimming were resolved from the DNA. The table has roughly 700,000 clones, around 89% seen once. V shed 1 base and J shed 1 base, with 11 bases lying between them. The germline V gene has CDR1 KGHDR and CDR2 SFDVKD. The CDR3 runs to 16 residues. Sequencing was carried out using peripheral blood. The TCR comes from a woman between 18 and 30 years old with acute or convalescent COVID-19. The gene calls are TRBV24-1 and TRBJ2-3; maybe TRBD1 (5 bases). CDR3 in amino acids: CATSDLGETGTDTQYF. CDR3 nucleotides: TGTGCCACCAGTGATTTAGGCGAGACAGGCACAGATACGCAGTATTTT.